The 9 T cell receptor beta chains given below trace back to one sample, sequenced in a study of cytomegalovirus exposure and HLA in healthy donors. The PCR used 60 Vbeta and 13 Jbeta primers. The repertoire was sequenced with immunoSEQ multiplex PCR; TCRdb's copy has only in-frame clones and lacks some. The repertoire shows some 110,000 clones; the top ten hold around 6.5%. The specimen sequenced was PBMCs. The source is a middle-aged man in good health and CMV-seropositive.

The chain couples TRBV6-5 to TRBJ2-5; 9 bases map to TRBD1. CDR1 and CDR2 from the germline V gene are MNHEY and SVGAGI. The CDR3 sequence is 11 residues long. In nucleotides, the CDR3 is TGTGGGACAGGGGACCAAGAGACCCAGTACTTC. As protein: CGTGDQETQYF.

The CDR3 is CASSPVQGSNQPQHF. The CDR3 bases are TGTGCCAGCTCACCAGTACAGGGATCCAATCAGCCCCAGCATTTT. The rearrangement joins TRBV18 to TRBJ1-5; TRBD1 might be the D (6 bases). V was shortened by 2 bases and J by 3 bases, with 11 bases between the two germline ends. The CDR3 is 15 amino acids. Germline values: CDR1 KGHSH, CDR2 LQKENI.

For this clone: Distinct nucleotide sequences in the sample also encode this CDR3. The rearrangement links TRBV7-3 to TRBJ1-1, with 7 bases identical to TRBD1. The CDR3 totals 13 residues. Germline values: CDR1 SGHTA, CDR2 FQGTGA. V lost 4 bases, J lost 5 bases, and 4 bases stayed unmatched. Here the CDR3 reads CASSSNRGTEAFF. The CDR3 nucleotides read TGTGCCAGCAGCTCAAACAGGGGTACTGAAGCTTTCTTT.

The V gene is TRBV25-1, the J gene TRBJ2-6, with 9 bases that match TRBD1. Germline CDR1 and CDR2: MGHDK and SYGVNS. The CDR3 totals 15 residues. With 5 bases clipped from V and 7 bases from J, the junction kept 6 bases outside the gene matches. CDR3 region: CASSPQTGGANVLTF. CDR3 nucleotides: TGTGCCAGCAGTCCCCAGACAGGGGGAGCCAACGTCCTGACTTTC.

This rearrangement joins TRBV4-3 to TRBJ2-7, with 7 bases lining up with TRBD1. This CDR3 comprises 15 residues. The junction had 7 bases not matched to a gene; V was cut back by 5 bases and J by 0 bases. The V gene's germline CDR1 is LGHNA and CDR2 YSLEER. The CDR3 coding sequence is TGCGCCAGCAGCACAGACCGGGACAGCTCCTACGAGCAGTACTTC. It encodes CASSTDRDSSYEQYF.

The rearrangement links TRBV6-1 to TRBJ1-1, with unresolved D. Per the germline V gene, CDR1 is MNHNS and CDR2 is SASEGT. Trimming shortened V by 4 bases and J by 6 bases, and 9 bases separated the two germline ends. CDR3 length equals 12 residues. CDR3 coding DNA: TGTGCCAGCAGTGTCATACTCGCTGAAGCTTTCTTT. The encoded protein is CASSVILAEAFF.

V usage is TRBV10-3 and J usage is TRBJ2-1; D is unclear. The germline gives CDR1 ENHRY, CDR2 SYGVKD. This CDR3 is 16 amino acids long. The germline V and J ends were trimmed by 6 bases and 2 bases, with 17 bases remaining between them. This chain's CDR3 is CAISPFPVTTYNEQFF. The CDR3 region has the DNA TGTGCCATCAGCCCCTTCCCCGTAACAACCTACAATGAGCAGTTCTTC.

The genes are TRBV2 and TRBJ2-7; a weak D match, TRBD1 (6 bases). This CDR3 contains 15 residues. CDR1 is SNHLY and CDR2 is FYNNEI in the germline V gene. V shed 7 bases and J shed 3 bases, with 19 bases lying between them. The CDR3 nucleotides read TGTGCCAGCACCAAACAGGGTTTAGACCGCTACGAGCAGTACTTC. Translation gives CASTKQGLDRYEQYF. Combining the CDR3 with reference TRBV2 and TRBJ2-7 gives the whole variable domain EPEVTQTPSHQVTQMGQEVILRCVPISNHLYFYWYRQILGQKVEFLVSFYNNEISEKSEIFDDQFSVERPDGSNFTLKIRSTKLEDSAMYFCASTKQGLDRYEQYFGPGTRLTVT.

The chain employs TRBV5-5 and TRBJ2-1, with 14 nucleotides matching TRBD2. The CDR3 has 16 amino acids. Germline V gives CDR1 SGHKS, CDR2 YYEKEE (reference sequence). Trimming removed 5 bases from V and 7 bases from J; junction bases left unmatched: 8. CDR3 nucleotide sequence: TGTGCCAGCAGTACCACCGGGACTAGCGGGAGTAATGAGCAGTTCTTC. Protein: CASSTTGTSGSNEQFF. Drawing the rest from reference TRBV5-5 and TRBJ2-1, the complete variable domain is DAGVTQSPTHLIKTRGQQVTLRCSPISGHKSVSWYQQVLGQGPQFIFQYYEKEERGRGNFPDRFSARQFPNYSSELNVNALLLGDSALYLCASSTTGTSGSNEQFFGPGTRLTVL.